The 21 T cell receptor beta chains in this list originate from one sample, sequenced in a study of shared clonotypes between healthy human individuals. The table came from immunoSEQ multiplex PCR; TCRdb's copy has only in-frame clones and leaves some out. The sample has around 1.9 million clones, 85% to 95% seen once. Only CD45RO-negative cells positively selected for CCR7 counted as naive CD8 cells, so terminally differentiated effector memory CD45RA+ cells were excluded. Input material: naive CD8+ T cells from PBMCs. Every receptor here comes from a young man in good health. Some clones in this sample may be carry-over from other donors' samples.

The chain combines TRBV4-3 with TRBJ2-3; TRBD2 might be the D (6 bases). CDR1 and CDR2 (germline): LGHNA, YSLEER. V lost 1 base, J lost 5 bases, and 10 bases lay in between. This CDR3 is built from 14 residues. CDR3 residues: CASSQGGVVDTQYF. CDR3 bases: TGCGCCAGCAGCCAAGGGGGGGTGGTAGATACGCAGTATTTT.

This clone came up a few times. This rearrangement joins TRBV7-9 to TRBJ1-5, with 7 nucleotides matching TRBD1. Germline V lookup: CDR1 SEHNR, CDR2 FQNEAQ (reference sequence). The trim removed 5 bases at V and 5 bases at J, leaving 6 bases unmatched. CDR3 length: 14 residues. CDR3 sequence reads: CASSPWDSHQPQHF. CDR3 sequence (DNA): TGTGCCAGCAGCCCATGGGACAGCCATCAGCCCCAGCATTTT.

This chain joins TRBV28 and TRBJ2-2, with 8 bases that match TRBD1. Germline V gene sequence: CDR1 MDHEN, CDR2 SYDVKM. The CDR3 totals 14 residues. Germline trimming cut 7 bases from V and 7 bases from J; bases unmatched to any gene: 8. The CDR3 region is CASIGQGAIGELFF. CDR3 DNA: TGTGCCAGCATTGGGCAGGGGGCGATCGGGGAGCTGTTTTTT.

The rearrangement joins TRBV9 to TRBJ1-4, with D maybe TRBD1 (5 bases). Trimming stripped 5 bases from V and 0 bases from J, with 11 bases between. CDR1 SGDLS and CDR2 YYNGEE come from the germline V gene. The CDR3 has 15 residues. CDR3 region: CASRRGLATNEKLFF. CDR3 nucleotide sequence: TGTGCCAGCAGACGGGGCCTTGCAACTAATGAAAAACTGTTTTTT.

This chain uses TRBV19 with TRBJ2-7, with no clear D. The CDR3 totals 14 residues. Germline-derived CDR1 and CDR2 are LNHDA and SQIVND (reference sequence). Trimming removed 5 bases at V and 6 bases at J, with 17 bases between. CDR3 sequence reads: CASSGSFPPGEQYF. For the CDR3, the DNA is TGTGCCAGTAGTGGGTCCTTCCCGCCGGGCGAGCAGTACTTC.

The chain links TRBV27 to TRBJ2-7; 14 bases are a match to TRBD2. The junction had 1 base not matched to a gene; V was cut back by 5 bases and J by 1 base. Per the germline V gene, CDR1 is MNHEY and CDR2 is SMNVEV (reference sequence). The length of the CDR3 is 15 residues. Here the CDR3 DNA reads TGTGCCAGCAGTGGACTAGCGGGAGGATCCTACGAGCAGTACTTC. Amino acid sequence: CASSGLAGGSYEQYF.

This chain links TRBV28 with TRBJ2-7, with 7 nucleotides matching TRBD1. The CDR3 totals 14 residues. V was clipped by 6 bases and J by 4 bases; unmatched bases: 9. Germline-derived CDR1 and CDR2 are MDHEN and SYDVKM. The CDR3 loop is CASRAGTVRYEQYF. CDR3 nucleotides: TGTGCCAGCAGGGCCGGGACAGTCAGATACGAGCAGTACTTC.

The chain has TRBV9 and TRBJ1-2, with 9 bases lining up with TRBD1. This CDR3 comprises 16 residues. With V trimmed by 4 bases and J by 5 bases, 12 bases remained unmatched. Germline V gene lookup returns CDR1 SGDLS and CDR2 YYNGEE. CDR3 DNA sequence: TGTGCCAGCAGCCGTGTTTATCTTGGGACAGGGTATGGCTACACCTTC. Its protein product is CASSRVYLGTGYGYTF. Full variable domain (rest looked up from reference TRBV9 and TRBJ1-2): DSGVTQTPKHLITATGQRVTLRCSPRSGDLSVYWYQQSLDQGLQFLIQYYNGEERAKGNILERFSAQQFPDLHSELNLSSLELGDSALYFCASSRVYLGTGYGYTFGSGTRLTVV.

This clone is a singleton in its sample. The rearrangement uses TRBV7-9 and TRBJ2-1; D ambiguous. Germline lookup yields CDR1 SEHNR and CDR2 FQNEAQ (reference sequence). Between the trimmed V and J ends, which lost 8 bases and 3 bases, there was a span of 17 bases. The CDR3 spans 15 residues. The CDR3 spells CASGSLDVHYNEQFF. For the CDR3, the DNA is TGTGCCAGCGGATCGTTGGATGTACACTACAATGAGCAGTTCTTC.

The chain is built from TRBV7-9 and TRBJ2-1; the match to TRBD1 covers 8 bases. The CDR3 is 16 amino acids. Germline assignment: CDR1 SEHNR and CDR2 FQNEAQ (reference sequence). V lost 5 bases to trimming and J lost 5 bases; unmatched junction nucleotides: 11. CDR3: CASSLPDRGSNNEQFF. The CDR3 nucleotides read TGTGCCAGCAGCCTACCCGACAGGGGATCTAACAATGAGCAGTTCTTC.

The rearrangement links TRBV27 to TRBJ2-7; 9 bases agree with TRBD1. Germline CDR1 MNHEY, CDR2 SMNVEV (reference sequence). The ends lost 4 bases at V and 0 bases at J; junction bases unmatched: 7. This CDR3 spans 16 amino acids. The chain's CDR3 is CASSSDRGSYSYEQYF. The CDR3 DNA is TGTGCCAGCAGTTCGGACAGGGGATCTTACTCCTACGAGCAGTACTTC.

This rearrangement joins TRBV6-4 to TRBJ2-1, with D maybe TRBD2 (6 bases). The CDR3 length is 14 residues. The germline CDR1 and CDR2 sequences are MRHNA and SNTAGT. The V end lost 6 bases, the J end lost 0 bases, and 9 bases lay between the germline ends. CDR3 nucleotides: TGTGCCAGCAGCCAGGGAGGCTCCTACAATGAGCAGTTCTTC. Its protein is CASSQGGSYNEQFF.

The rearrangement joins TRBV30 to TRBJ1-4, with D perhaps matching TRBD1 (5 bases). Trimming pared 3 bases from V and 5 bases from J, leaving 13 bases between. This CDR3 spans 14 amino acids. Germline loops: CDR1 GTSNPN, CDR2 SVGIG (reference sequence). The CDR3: CAWRRGSVNEKLFF. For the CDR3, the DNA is TGTGCCTGGAGAAGGGGCAGCGTAAATGAAAAACTGTTTTTT.

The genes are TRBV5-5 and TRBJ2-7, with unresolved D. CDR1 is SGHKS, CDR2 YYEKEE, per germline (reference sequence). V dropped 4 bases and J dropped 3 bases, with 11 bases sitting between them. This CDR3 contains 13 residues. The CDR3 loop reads CASSERPDYEQYF. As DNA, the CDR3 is TGTGCCAGCAGCGAGAGGCCGGACTACGAGCAGTACTTC.

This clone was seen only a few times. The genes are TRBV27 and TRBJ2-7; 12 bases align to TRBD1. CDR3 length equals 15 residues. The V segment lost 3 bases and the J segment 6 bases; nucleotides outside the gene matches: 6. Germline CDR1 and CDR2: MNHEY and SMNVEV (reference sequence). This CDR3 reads CASSFSGTGGREQYF. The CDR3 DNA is TGTGCCAGCAGTTTCTCCGGGACAGGGGGCCGCGAGCAGTACTTC.

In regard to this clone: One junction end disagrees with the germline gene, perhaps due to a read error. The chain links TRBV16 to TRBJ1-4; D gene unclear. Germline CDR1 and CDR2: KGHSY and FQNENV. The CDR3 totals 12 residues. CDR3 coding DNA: TGTGCCAGCAGCTTAAACTCGATTCCCGCTTCTTTT. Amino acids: CASSLNSIPASF.

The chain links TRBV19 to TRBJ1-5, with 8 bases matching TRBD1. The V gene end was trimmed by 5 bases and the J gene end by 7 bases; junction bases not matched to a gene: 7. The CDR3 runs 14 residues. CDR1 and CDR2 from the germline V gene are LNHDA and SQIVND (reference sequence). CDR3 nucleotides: TGTGCCAGTAGTCCAAGGACAGGGAGGCAGCCCCAGCATTTT. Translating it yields CASSPRTGRQPQHF.

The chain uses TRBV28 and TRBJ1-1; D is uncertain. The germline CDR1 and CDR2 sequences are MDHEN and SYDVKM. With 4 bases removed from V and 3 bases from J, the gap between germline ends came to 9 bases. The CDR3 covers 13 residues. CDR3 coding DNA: TGTGCCAGCAGTTCTTCCGGATACACTGAAGCTTTCTTT. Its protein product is CASSSSGYTEAFF.

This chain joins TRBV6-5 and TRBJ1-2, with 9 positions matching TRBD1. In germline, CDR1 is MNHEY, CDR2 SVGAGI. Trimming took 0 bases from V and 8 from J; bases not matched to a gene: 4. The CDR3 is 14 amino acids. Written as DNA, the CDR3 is TGTGCCAGCAGTTACTCCGGGACAGGGCGCGGCTACACCTTC. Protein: CASSYSGTGRGYTF.

CDR3: CASSLIAGEYEQYF. CDR3 sequence (DNA): TGTGCCAGCAGTTTAATAGCGGGGGAATACGAGCAGTACTTC. The chain employs TRBV28 and TRBJ2-7; the match to TRBD2 covers 9 bases. The CDR3 sequence is 14 residues long. Germline assignment: CDR1 MDHEN and CDR2 SYDVKM. Trimming took 2 bases from V and 4 from J; bases not matched to a gene: 3.

The CDR3: CASSLSSGTQYF. The CDR3 DNA reads TGTGCCAGCAGTTTATCCTCGGGGACCCAGTACTTC. J is TRBJ2-5 and V is TRBV27; no firm D call. V lost 0 bases, J lost 7 bases, and 6 bases lay in between. The V gene's germline CDR1 is MNHEY and CDR2 SMNVEV (reference sequence). CDR3 length: 12 amino acids.